The text below deals with one TCR beta chain. These data are taken from a study of shared clonotypes between healthy human individuals. Only in-frame clones appear in the TCRdb table, and some are missing; sequencing was by immunoSEQ multiplex PCR. The profile covers roughly 1 million clones, with approximately 78% appearing a single time and more than 0.45% taken by the ten largest. Trimming removed 2 bases from V and 4 bases from J, with 9 bases in between. Germline V CDR1 and CDR2: KGHSH, LQKENI. The CDR3 sequence is 14 residues long. This sequence was found in a man aged 18-30 years in good health. Some clones in this sample may be carry-over from other donors' samples. Sequenced input: memory CD4+ T cells from PBMCs. The subset was: CD45RA-negative fraction. The chain combines TRBV18 with TRBJ1-5; D uncertain. Here the CDR3 reads CASSPIGQNQPQHF. The CDR3 DNA reads TGTGCCAGCTCACCAATTGGCCAAAATCAGCCCCAGCATTTT.